The entry that follows covers one T cell receptor beta chain sequence. Its specificity is unknown. Preparation of the TCRbeta library involved a method that used unique molecular identifiers. One entry per CDR3 protein results from TCRdb running MiXCR on the PCR reads. Seen here are over 120,000 distinct CDR3 sequences, 8.8% observed once, and the top ten hold 15% to 20%. The germline V gene has CDR1 SQVTM and CDR2 ANQGSEA. The CDR3 totals 13 residues. After removal of 6 bases from V and 8 bases from J, the junction contained 10 bases not matched to a gene. The data belong to a study of T-cell reconstitution after alpha-beta-depleted transplantation in children. General study points: Approximately two months post-transplant, alpha-beta T cells reportedly originated from several hundred expanded graft clones. T-cell numbers and diversity one year post-transplant derived largely from freshly generated T cells.

This receptor was taken from a female patient younger than 10 who had a stem cell transplant for congenital amegakaryocytic thrombocytopenia, so the T cells may come from the graft donor. The chain joins TRBV29-1 to TRBJ2-1; 7 bases are shared with TRBD2. Sequences were derived from PBMCs, mostly from graft donor cells, sampled 180 days after TCRalphabeta/CD19-depleted stem cell transplant. DNA for the CDR3: TGCAGCGTCCGCGCGGGAGATCGCGATGAGCAGTTCTTC. Translation gives CSVRAGDRDEQFF.